The 26 T cell receptor beta chains below all came from one sample that was sequenced in a study of cytomegalovirus exposure and HLA in healthy donors. It was with 60 Vbeta and 13 Jbeta primers that the PCR ran. Data came from immunoSEQ multiplex PCR; TCRdb stores just in-frame clones and leaves some out. Of 150,000 to 200,000 clones listed, approximately 71% are singletons. Material for sequencing was PBMCs. The receptor set was obtained from a man between 18 and 35 years old in good health and CMV-seropositive.

The chain joins TRBV30 to TRBJ1-5; the match to TRBD1 covers 7 bases. V shed 1 base and J 2 bases; nucleotides not matched to a gene: 5. The CDR3 contains 15 residues. The V gene's germline CDR1 is GTSNPN and CDR2 SVGIG (reference sequence). In DNA, the CDR3 is TGTGCCTGGAGTGCACAGGGGATAGGCAATCAGCCCCAGCATTTT. Translating gives CAWSAQGIGNQPQHF.

The chain carries TRBV27 and TRBJ2-3; the match to TRBD2 covers 8 bases. V trimming: 3 bases; J trimming: 6 bases; junction bases outside the gene matches: 8. Germline-derived CDR1 and CDR2 are MNHEY and SMNVEV (reference sequence). The CDR3 is 15 residues long. CDR3 loop: CASSFERESRDTQYF. The CDR3 bases are TGTGCCAGCAGTTTTGAGCGGGAGAGCAGGGATACGCAGTATTTT.

The chain recombines TRBV6-5 with TRBJ2-7; 7 bases line up with TRBD1. From germline, CDR1 is MNHEY and CDR2 SVGAGI. This CDR3 is built from 12 residues. V was clipped by 6 bases and J by 5 bases; unmatched bases: 4. CDR3 in amino acids: CASRTGYNEQYF. CDR3 nucleotides: TGTGCCAGCAGGACAGGGTACAACGAGCAGTACTTC.

The chain couples TRBV5-1 to TRBJ2-7; D is possibly TRBD2 (7 bases). Germline CDR1 is SGHRS and CDR2 is YFSETQ. CDR3 length equals 15 residues. V lost 4 bases and J lost 7, with 21 bases in between. CDR3 loop: CASSHQGTTGGEQYF. The CDR3 DNA is TGCGCCAGCAGCCATCAGGGGACTACCGGGGGGGAGCAGTACTTC.

As regards this clone: Germline and junction disagree at one end, which may indicate a read error. The chain recombines TRBV7-9 with TRBJ2-7, with D hard to call. This CDR3 comprises 12 residues. CDR1 is SEHNR and CDR2 is FQNEAQ in the germline V gene (reference sequence). CDR3 DNA sequence: TGTTCCAGCAGCTTACGTCCTATCGAGCAGTACTTC. This encodes CSSSLRPIEQYF.

The CDR3 is CASRLDAGPEYNEQFF. As DNA, the CDR3 is TGTGCAAGTCGCTTAGATGCGGGGCCTGAATACAATGAGCAGTTCTTC. V is TRBV12-2 and J is TRBJ2-1; TRBD2 is the table's D call, not checked against the DNA. TRBV12-2 is assigned pseudogene status. The length of the CDR3 is 16 residues.

The genes are TRBV6-1 and TRBJ2-3; D gene ambiguous. Trimming took 3 bases from V and 0 from J, leaving 10 bases between them. This CDR3 spans 15 amino acids. CDR1 is MNHNS, CDR2 SASEGT, per germline. The CDR3 is CASSEELSSTDTQYF. The CDR3 coding sequence is TGTGCCAGCAGTGAGGAACTATCTAGCACAGATACGCAGTATTTT.

The rearrangement links TRBV27 to TRBJ2-1; D possibly corresponds to TRBD1 (6 bases). Trimming took off 2 bases at V and 12 bases at J, with 11 bases between the two ends. The CDR3 consists of 12 residues. The germline CDR1 and CDR2 sequences are MNHEY and SMNVEV (reference sequence). The CDR3 DNA follows: TGTGCCAGCAGTTTACCCAAAGGGGGGCAGTTCTTC. The encoded protein is CASSLPKGGQFF.

This chain joins TRBV6-6 and TRBJ2-7, with 9 bases fitting TRBD1. Germline CDR1 MNHNY, CDR2 SVGAGI (reference sequence). The CDR3 length is 15 residues. V trimming: 2 bases; J trimming: 1 base; junction bases outside the gene matches: 3. The CDR3 protein is CASSYTGQGSYEQYF. The CDR3 DNA reads TGTGCCAGCAGTTACACGGGACAGGGATCCTACGAGCAGTACTTC.

The V and J genes are TRBV6-5 and TRBJ2-1; tentatively, D is TRBD1 (6 bases). The CDR3 consists of 15 residues. V lost 0 bases, J lost 3 bases, and 9 bases lay in between. From germline, CDR1 is MNHEY and CDR2 SVGAGI. The CDR3 sequence: CASSYSQGLYNEQFF. The CDR3 DNA follows: TGTGCCAGCAGTTACTCCCAGGGGCTCTACAATGAGCAGTTCTTC.

The chain couples TRBV9 to TRBJ2-3, with 7 bases fitting TRBD2. V gave up 4 bases and J gave up 4 bases; unmatched junction bases: 12. In germline, CDR1 is SGDLS, CDR2 YYNGEE. The CDR3 is 16 amino acids. The CDR3 region is CASSTSLAGAPDTQYF. The CDR3 DNA follows: TGTGCCAGCAGCACTTCTTTAGCGGGTGCCCCAGATACGCAGTATTTT.

V is TRBV6-5 and J is TRBJ2-6, with D maybe TRBD1 (6 bases). CDR1 and CDR2 from the germline V gene are MNHEY and SVGAGI. This CDR3 is 14 amino acids long. The V gene lost 5 bases and the J gene lost 2 bases, with 7 bases spanning the gap. CDR3 DNA sequence: TGTGCCAGCAGTCAGGGGCCTGGGGCCAACGTCCTGACTTTC. Translating it yields CASSQGPGANVLTF.

This clone was seen only a few times. The genes are TRBV4-2 and TRBJ2-1, with 13 positions matching TRBD2. CDR1 LGHNA and CDR2 YNFKEQ come from the germline V gene. Germline trimming cut 5 bases from V and 9 bases from J; bases unmatched to any gene: 10. The CDR3 has 16 amino acids. CDR3 sequence reads: CASSKETSGRTGEQFF. DNA of the CDR3: TGTGCCAGCAGCAAGGAGACTAGCGGGAGGACGGGTGAGCAGTTCTTC.

The chain is built from TRBV10-3 and TRBJ2-3; 10 bases line up with TRBD2. CDR3 length equals 15 residues. V was pared by 2 bases and J by 4 bases, with 3 bases of the junction left unmatched. Germline CDR1 reads ENHRY; CDR2 reads SYGVKD. The CDR3 DNA follows: TGTGCCATCAGTGAGCTAGCGGGAGTAGCAGATACGCAGTATTTT. As protein: CAISELAGVADTQYF.

V is TRBV9 and J is TRBJ1-2; 10 positions match TRBD1. Looked up from germline, CDR1 is SGDLS and CDR2 is YYNGEE. Unmatched junction bases numbered 6, after V lost 0 bases and J lost 4 bases. This CDR3 contains 16 residues. The CDR3 bases are TGTGCCAGCAGCGTAGCTCGGGACAGGGGTATCTATGGCTACACCTTC. This translates into CASSVARDRGIYGYTF.

Points on this clone: One end of the junction is discordant with germline, which a read error may explain. The chain employs TRBV6-1 and TRBJ1-2, with a tentative D call TRBD1 (6 bases). This CDR3 region has 12 residues. CDR1 MNHNS and CDR2 SASEGT come from the germline V gene. The CDR3 loop reads CASSEVTGLIAF. In DNA, the CDR3 is TGTGCCAGCAGTGAAGTGACAGGCCTCATCGCCTTC.

There are a few counts of this clone. The chain couples TRBV4-1 to TRBJ2-1; TRBD2 matches at 8 bases. Germline V CDR1 and CDR2: MGHRA, YSYEKL. The V and J ends lost 3 bases and 9 bases, in that order; junction bases with no gene match: 7. The CDR3 runs 14 residues. As DNA, the CDR3 is TGCGCCAGCAGCCAGACCCGGGAGGGCCGTGAGCAGTTCTTC. It encodes CASSQTREGREQFF.

V usage is TRBV7-2 and J usage is TRBJ2-5; D is ambiguous. This CDR3 has 13 residues. Germline V gene lookup returns CDR1 SGHTA and CDR2 FQGNSA. The V and J ends lost 2 bases and 5 bases respectively, with 9 bases between them. CDR3 protein: CASSLSNRETQYF. The CDR3 bases are TGTGCCAGCAGCTTATCGAACCGGGAGACCCAGTACTTC.

This clone has a handful of counts. The chain uses TRBV15 and TRBJ1-2, with 7 bases matching TRBD1. J was trimmed by 5 bases and V by 3 bases; bases with no gene match: 9. The length of the CDR3 is 15 residues. Germline V gene data show CDR1 as LNHNV and CDR2 as YYDKDF (reference sequence). CDR3 loop: CATSSPGQSGYGYTF. In DNA, the CDR3 is TGTGCCACCAGCAGCCCGGGACAGTCGGGATATGGCTACACCTTC.

The genes are TRBV11-2 and TRBJ2-7; 8 bases are shared with TRBD2. Germline CDR1 reads SGHAT; CDR2 reads FQNNGV. The CDR3 is 13 residues long. V gave up 5 bases and J gave up 5 bases; unmatched junction bases: 5. CDR3 amino acids: CASSPGLADEQYF. The CDR3 region has the DNA TGTGCCAGCAGCCCAGGACTAGCCGACGAGCAGTACTTC.

This clone was detected a few times. V usage is TRBV2 and J usage is TRBJ2-7, with 9 bases fitting TRBD1. The V gene's germline CDR1 is SNHLY and CDR2 FYNNEI. V was clipped by 6 bases and J by 2 bases; unmatched bases: 5. The CDR3 consists of 14 residues. CDR3 region: CASRRDRVTYEQYF. CDR3 sequence (DNA): TGTGCCAGCAGGCGGGACAGGGTTACCTACGAGCAGTACTTC.

The chain joins TRBV7-2 to TRBJ2-1, with 10 bases matching TRBD2. Germline trimming cut 4 bases from V and 6 bases from J; bases unmatched to any gene: 9. The CDR3 spans 16 residues. Germline CDR1 reads SGHTA; CDR2 reads FQGNSA. The CDR3 loop reads CASSSRASGSFNEQFF. CDR3 DNA: TGTGCCAGCAGCTCTAGGGCTAGCGGGAGTTTCAATGAGCAGTTCTTC.

The chain joins TRBV29-1 to TRBJ1-4; possible D gene TRBD1, 6 bases. The length of the CDR3 is 13 residues. Germline lookup yields CDR1 SQVTM and CDR2 ANQGSEA. V was cut by 4 bases and J by 10 bases, with 16 bases left in between. The chain's CDR3 is CSVASAVRGKLFF. In DNA form, the CDR3 reads TGCAGCGTTGCTTCCGCAGTCAGGGGAAAACTGTTTTTT.

The V gene is TRBV2, the J gene TRBJ2-1; 7 positions match TRBD1. The CDR3 runs to 13 residues. V was pared by 6 bases and J by 5 bases, with 4 bases of the junction left unmatched. Germline assignment: CDR1 SNHLY and CDR2 FYNNEI. DNA of the CDR3: TGTGCCAGCAGAATCGGGACAGACAATGAGCAGTTCTTC. Protein: CASRIGTDNEQFF.

This chain joins TRBV4-1 and TRBJ2-7, with D possibly TRBD1 on 6 matching bases. CDR1 is MGHRA and CDR2 is YSYEKL in the germline V gene. Trimming pared 4 bases from V and 2 bases from J, leaving 12 bases between. This CDR3 region has 14 residues. DNA for the CDR3: TGCGCCAGCAGCCCCCGGGACAAGCCCTACGAGCAGTACTTC. Its translation: CASSPRDKPYEQYF.

The rearrangement joins TRBV19 to TRBJ2-1; 7 bases match TRBD2. Losses at the gene ends were 3 bases for V and 8 bases for J; bases not matched to a gene: 10. CDR1 is LNHDA and CDR2 is SQIVND in the germline V gene (reference sequence). The CDR3 has 15 amino acids. The CDR3 spells CASSIGGRHRDEQFF. The CDR3 DNA reads TGTGCCAGTAGTATCGGCGGGAGACACCGGGATGAGCAGTTCTTC. The variable domain in full, with the rest retrieved from reference TRBV19 and TRBJ2-1, is DGGITQSPKYLFRKEGQNVTLSCEQNLNHDAMYWYRQDPGQGLRLIYYSQIVNDFQKGDIAEGYSVSREKKESFPLTVTSAQKNPTAFYLCASSIGGRHRDEQFFGPGTRLTVL.